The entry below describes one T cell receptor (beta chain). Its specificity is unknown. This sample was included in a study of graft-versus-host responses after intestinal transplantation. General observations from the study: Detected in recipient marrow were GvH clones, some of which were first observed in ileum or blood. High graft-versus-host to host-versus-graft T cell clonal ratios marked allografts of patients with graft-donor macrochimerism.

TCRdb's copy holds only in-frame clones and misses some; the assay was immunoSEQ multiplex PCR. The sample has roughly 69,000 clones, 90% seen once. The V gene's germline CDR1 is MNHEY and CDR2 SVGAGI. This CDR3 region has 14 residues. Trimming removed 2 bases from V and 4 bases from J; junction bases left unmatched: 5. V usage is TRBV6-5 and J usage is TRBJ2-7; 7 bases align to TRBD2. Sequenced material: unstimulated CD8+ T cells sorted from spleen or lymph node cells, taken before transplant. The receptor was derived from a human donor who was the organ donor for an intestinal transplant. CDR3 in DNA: TGTGCCAGCAGTTACGGGAGGGATGTGTACGAGCAGTACTTC. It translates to CASSYGRDVYEQYF.